What follows describes a single T cell receptor (beta chain). The antigen remains undetermined. The junction and the germline gene differ at one end; a read error may be behind it. This record belongs to a study of cytomegalovirus exposure and HLA in healthy donors. Whole-study findings and limits: An analysis that was carried out later associated 16,951 TCR beta sequences with HLA alleles at 0.05 false discovery rate. Later genetic work tied a missense DCLRE1C variant to beta-chain V and J trimming.

It was with 60 Vbeta and 13 Jbeta primers that the PCR ran. Data came from immunoSEQ multiplex PCR; TCRdb stores just in-frame clones and leaves some out. This sample has about 140,000 clones, with approximately 70% found just once. The specimen was PBMCs. The TCR sequence derives from a woman aged 25 to 39 in good health and CMV-seronegative.

DNA for the CDR3: TGTGCTAGCAGCGTAACCGGGACTCCTCAAGAGACCCAGTACTTC. Encoded protein: CASSVTGTPQETQYF. V usage is TRBV7-7 and J usage is TRBJ2-5, with a tentative D call TRBD2 (6 bases). This CDR3 is 15 amino acids long. Per the germline V gene, CDR1 is SSHAT and CDR2 is FNYEAQ (reference sequence).